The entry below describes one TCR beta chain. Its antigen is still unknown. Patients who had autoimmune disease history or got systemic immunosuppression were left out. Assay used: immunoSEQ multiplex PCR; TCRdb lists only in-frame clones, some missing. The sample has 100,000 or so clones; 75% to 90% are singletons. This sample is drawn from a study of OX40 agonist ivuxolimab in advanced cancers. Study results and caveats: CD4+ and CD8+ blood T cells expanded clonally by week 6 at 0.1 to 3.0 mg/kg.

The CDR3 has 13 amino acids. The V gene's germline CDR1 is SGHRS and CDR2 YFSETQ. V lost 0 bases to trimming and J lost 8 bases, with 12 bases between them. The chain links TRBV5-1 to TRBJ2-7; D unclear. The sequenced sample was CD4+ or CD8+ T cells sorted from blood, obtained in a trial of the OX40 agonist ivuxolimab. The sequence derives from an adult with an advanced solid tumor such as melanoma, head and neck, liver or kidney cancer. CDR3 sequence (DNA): TGCGCCAGCAGCTTGGAACAACCCGTCAAGCAGTACTTC. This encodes CASSLEQPVKQYF. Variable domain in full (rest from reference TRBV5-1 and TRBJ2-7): KAGVTQTPRYLIKTRGQQVTLSCSPISGHRSVSWYQQTPGQGLQFLFEYFSETQRNKGNFPGRFSGRQFSNSRSEMNVSTLELGDSALYLCASSLEQPVKQYFGPGTRLTVT.